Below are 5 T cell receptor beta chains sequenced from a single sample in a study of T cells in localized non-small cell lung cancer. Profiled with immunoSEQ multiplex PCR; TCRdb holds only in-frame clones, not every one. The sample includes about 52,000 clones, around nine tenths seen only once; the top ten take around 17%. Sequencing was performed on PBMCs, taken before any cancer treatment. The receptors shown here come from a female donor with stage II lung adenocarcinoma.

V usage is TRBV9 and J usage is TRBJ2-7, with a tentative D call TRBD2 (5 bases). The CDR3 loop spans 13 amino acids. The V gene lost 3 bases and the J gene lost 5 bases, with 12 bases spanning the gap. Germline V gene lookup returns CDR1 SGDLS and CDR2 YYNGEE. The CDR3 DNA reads TGTGCCAGCAGCGCTGGAGGTAAAGACGAGCAGTACTTC. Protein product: CASSAGGKDEQYF.

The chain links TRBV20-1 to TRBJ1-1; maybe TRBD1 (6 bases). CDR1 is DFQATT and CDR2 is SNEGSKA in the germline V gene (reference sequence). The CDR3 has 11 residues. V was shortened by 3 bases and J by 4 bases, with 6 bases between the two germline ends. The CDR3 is CSASRGTEAFF. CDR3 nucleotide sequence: TGCAGTGCTAGCAGGGGCACTGAAGCTTTCTTT.

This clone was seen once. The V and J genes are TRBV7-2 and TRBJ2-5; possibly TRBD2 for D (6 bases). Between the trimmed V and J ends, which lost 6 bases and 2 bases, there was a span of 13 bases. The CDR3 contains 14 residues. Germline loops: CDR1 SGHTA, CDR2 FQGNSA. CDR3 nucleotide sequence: TGTGCCAGCAGGGTAGGGACTTTACAAGAGACCCAGTACTTC. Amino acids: CASRVGTLQETQYF.

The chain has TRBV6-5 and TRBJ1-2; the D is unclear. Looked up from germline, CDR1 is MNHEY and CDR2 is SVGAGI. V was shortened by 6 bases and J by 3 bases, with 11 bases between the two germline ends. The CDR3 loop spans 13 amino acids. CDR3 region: CASRKGRDYGYTF. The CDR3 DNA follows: TGTGCCAGCAGAAAGGGTCGCGACTATGGCTACACCTTC.

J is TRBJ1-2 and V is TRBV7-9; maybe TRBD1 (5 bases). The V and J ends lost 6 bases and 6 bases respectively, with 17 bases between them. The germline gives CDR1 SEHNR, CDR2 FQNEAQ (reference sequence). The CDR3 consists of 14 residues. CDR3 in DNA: TGTGCCAGCAGTCCCCGAGACAGATTAGATGGCTACACCTTC. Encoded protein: CASSPRDRLDGYTF. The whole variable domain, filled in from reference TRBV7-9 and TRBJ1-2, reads DTGVSQNPRHKITKRGQNVTFRCDPISEHNRLYWYRQTLGQGPEFLTYFQNEAQLEKSRLLSDRFSAERPKGSFSTLEIQRTEQGDSAMYLCASSPRDRLDGYTFGSGTRLTVV.